This T cell receptor beta chain was captured in a study of T-cell memory formation after mild COVID-19. TCRdb redid the calling of the 5' RACE reads with MiXCR, one entry per CDR3 protein. The sample holds 300,000 to 400,000 distinct CDR3 sequences, roughly an eighth seen once. There are many counts of this clonotype. The CDR3 is 14 amino acids. The germline V gene has CDR1 SEHNR and CDR2 FQNEAQ (reference sequence). Between the trimmed V and J ends, which lost 4 bases and 5 bases, there was a span of 14 bases. The chain uses TRBV7-9 and TRBJ1-2; D not resolved. The source of this sequence is a man aged 18 to 30 who had mild COVID-19 (a few samples of this study predate the infection). Cell type and time point are not known. The sample was PBMCs or a T cell subset sorted from them (not recorded which). For the CDR3, the DNA is TGTGCCAGCAGCTCCTCACGGGGAGATTATGGCTACACCTTC. Amino acids: CASSSSRGDYGYTF.